Listed below are T cell receptor beta chains from one sample, sequenced in a study of blood T cell repertoires in COVID-19. Repertoires were generated with immunoSEQ multiplex PCR, while TCRdb's copy carries only in-frame clones and drops some. The sample shows some 27,000 clones, roughly 91% of them seen only once. Specimen: peripheral blood. The receptors derive from a man aged 45-60 years with active COVID-19. Both conserved end residues are part of each CDR3. Fields, in order: clone size, CDR3 length, J gene, V gene, D gene, CDR3 protein, CDR3 DNA. The D gene is left open where the match is weak. A clone size is listed for some rows: how often the clone was seen (once, few, many), or a class if it is expanded.

once,15,TRBJ1-4,TRBV19,TRBD1,CASSPRQGTNEKLFF,TGTGCCAGTAGTCCCCGACAGGGCACTAATGAAAAACTGTTTTTT
NA,15,TRBJ1-5,TRBV28,NA,CASRAQGYSNQPQHF,TGTGCCAGCAGGGCTCAGGGGTATAGCAATCAGCCCCAGCATTTT
few,13,TRBJ2-7,TRBV14,NA,CASSTEHRYEQYF,TGTGCCAGCTCGACGGAGCACCGTTACGAGCAGTACTTC
few,14,TRBJ2-7,TRBV5-1,NA,CASSLSQGTYEQYF,TGCGCCAGCAGCTTGTCCCAGGGAACCTACGAGCAGTACTTC
NA,14,TRBJ2-7,TRBV10-3,TRBD2,CAISRLAEDYEQYF,TGTGCCATCAGTAGGCTAGCGGAGGACTACGAGCAGTACTTC
once,16,TRBJ2-3,TRBV6-1,TRBD2,CASSEAGAGAQDTQYF,TGTGCCAGCAGTGAAGCGGGAGCGGGGGCGCAAGATACGCAGTATTTT
NA,14,TRBJ2-6,TRBV29-1,NA,CSDWTASGANVLTF,TGCAGCGATTGGACAGCCTCTGGGGCCAACGTCCTGACTTTC
NA,15,TRBJ1-1,TRBV9,NA,CASSPRTHMNTEAFF,TGTGCCAGCAGCCCAAGGACACATATGAACACTGAAGCTTTCTTT
few,11,TRBJ2-1,TRBV5-1,NA,CASSSYNEQFF,TGCGCCAGCAGCTCGTACAATGAGCAGTTCTTC
NA,10,TRBJ1-1,TRBV10-2,NA,CASGAAEAFF,TGCGCCAGCGGGGCCGCTGAAGCTTTCTTT
few,15,TRBJ2-1,TRBV19,TRBD2,CASIRAGGTYNEQFF,TGTGCCAGTATCAGAGCGGGAGGGACCTACAATGAGCAGTTCTTC
NA,15,TRBJ2-5,TRBV7-3,NA,CASSLFGTQQETQYF,TGTGCCAGCAGCTTATTCGGGACACAACAAGAGACCCAGTACTTC
NA,16,TRBJ1-2,TRBV5-1,NA,CASSLDQGSRYYGYTF,TGCGCCAGCAGCTTAGATCAGGGATCCCGCTACTATGGCTACACCTTC
NA,17,TRBJ2-3,TRBV5-5,TRBD2,CASSPRLAGVATDTQYF,TGTGCCAGCAGCCCTAGACTAGCGGGAGTGGCAACAGATACGCAGTATTTT
NA,15,TRBJ2-2,TRBV5-6,NA,CASSRGFRGTGELFF,TGTGCCAGCAGCCGGGGATTCCGGGGCACCGGGGAGCTGTTTTTT
NA,13,TRBJ1-2,TRBV3-1/TRBV3-2,NA,CASSEQVRGGYTF,TGTGCCAGCAGCGAACAGGTCCGCGGTGGCTACACCTTC
once,15,TRBJ1-2,TRBV10-3,NA,CATGGVVSKGQGYTF,TGTGCCACCGGGGGGGTTGTGAGTAAAGGTCAGGGCTACACCTTC
NA,14,TRBJ2-5,TRBV5-1,TRBD2,CASSLEGLGATQYF,TGCGCCAGCAGCTTGGAGGGACTAGGTGCTACCCAGTACTTC
NA,14,TRBJ1-5,TRBV9,NA,CASSERGSNQPQHF,TGTGCCAGCAGCGAGCGCGGAAGCAATCAGCCCCAGCATTTT
NA,19,TRBJ2-3,TRBV4-3,TRBD2,CASSHVGGVPSGSGDTQYF,TGCGCCAGCAGCCATGTGGGGGGGGTGCCAAGCGGGAGCGGAGATACGCAGTATTTT
NA,16,TRBJ1-5,TRBV15,TRBD1,CATSRERTGVKEPQHF,TGTGCCACCAGCAGAGAAAGGACAGGGGTGAAGGAGCCCCAGCATTTT
NA,14,TRBJ2-7,TRBV5-1,TRBD1,CASSLVGQGYEQYF,TGCGCCAGCAGCTTGGTAGGACAGGGCTACGAGCAGTACTTC
NA,13,TRBJ2-3,TRBV29-1,NA,CSVVSTSTDTQYF,TGCAGCGTTGTATCTACTAGCACAGATACGCAGTATTTT
NA,16,TRBJ1-4,TRBV5-7,TRBD1,CASSLGQGGANEKLFF,TGTGCCAGCAGCTTGGGACAGGGAGGTGCTAATGAAAAACTGTTTTTT
NA,14,TRBJ1-2,TRBV18,TRBD1,CASSPQTGANGYTF,TGTGCCAGCTCACCACAGACAGGGGCCAACGGCTACACCTTC
NA,14,TRBJ1-1,TRBV2,NA,CASRATGGNTEAFF,TGTGCCAGCAGGGCGACGGGGGGGAACACTGAAGCTTTCTTT
once,15,TRBJ2-4,TRBV18,NA,CASSPYGSAKNIQYF,TGTGCCAGCTCACCCTACGGGTCGGCCAAAAACATTCAGTACTTC
NA,11,TRBJ2-1,TRBV20-1,NA,CSARDGRGQFF,TGCAGTGCTAGAGATGGGCGGGGGCAGTTCTTC
NA,15,TRBJ2-7,TRBV7-2,TRBD1,CASSLVWTGEFRQYF,TGTGCCAGCAGCTTAGTGTGGACAGGGGAGTTTCGGCAGTACTTC
NA,15,TRBJ2-7,TRBV4-1,TRBD1,CASSPLGQGEGEQYF,TGCGCCAGCAGCCCGCTGGGACAGGGGGAAGGCGAGCAGTACTTC
NA,13,TRBJ2-5,TRBV7-8,NA,CASSLASSETQYF,TGTGCCAGCAGCTTAGCGTCTTCAGAGACCCAGTACTTC
few,14,TRBJ1-2,TRBV7-2,NA,CASSLAARDYGYTF,TGTGCCAGCAGCTTAGCCGCCAGGGATTATGGCTACACCTTC
NA,15,TRBJ1-3,TRBV6-5,TRBD1,CASSQPGTGGNTIYF,TGTGCCAGCAGTCAGCCCGGGACAGGAGGAAACACCATATATTTT
NA,15,TRBJ2-3,TRBV6-5,TRBD2,CASSYVGLATDTQYF,TGTGCCAGCAGTTACGTGGGACTAGCGACAGATACGCAGTATTTT
few,15,TRBJ2-5,TRBV18,NA,CASSTRRSRQETQYF,TGTGCCAGCTCCACACGGCGGAGCCGCCAAGAGACCCAGTACTTC
NA,15,TRBJ1-2,TRBV5-6,NA,CASSLDGRVNYGYTF,TGTGCCAGCAGCTTGGACGGCAGGGTCAACTATGGCTACACCTTC
once,15,TRBJ2-1,TRBV24-1,NA,CATREKSSSYNEQFF,TGTGCCACCAGGGAGAAGTCGAGCTCCTACAATGAGCAGTTCTTC
once,17,TRBJ2-2,TRBV14,TRBD2,CASSPQKLAVNTGELFF,TGTGCCAGCAGCCCCCAGAAGCTAGCGGTTAACACCGGGGAGCTGTTTTTT
NA,14,TRBJ2-5,TRBV29-1,NA,CSVEQPGFQETQYF,TGCAGCGTGGAACAACCGGGGTTTCAAGAGACCCAGTACTTC
NA,14,TRBJ2-7,TRBV20-1,NA,CSASPPVAGYEQYF,TGCAGTGCTAGTCCCCCAGTCGCTGGCTACGAGCAGTACTTC
NA,14,TRBJ1-4,TRBV5-4,NA,CASSQDNYGEKLFF,TGTGCCAGCAGCCAGGACAATTATGGTGAAAAACTGTTTTTT
NA,9,TRBJ1-1,TRBV29-1,NA,CSVAEWPFF,TGCAGCGTTGCGGAGTGGCCTTTCTTT
NA,15,TRBJ1-2,TRBV29-1,NA,CSVGGLDSYLYGYTF,TGCAGCGTTGGGGGCCTGGACAGTTATTTATATGGCTACACCTTC
few,12,TRBJ2-2,TRBV19,NA,CASRGATGELFF,TGTGCCAGTAGAGGGGCAACCGGGGAGCTGTTTTTT
NA,17,TRBJ2-1,TRBV4-1,NA,CASSHGLGASSYNEQFF,TGCGCCAGCAGCCATGGATTGGGGGCGAGCTCCTACAATGAGCAGTTCTTC
NA,17,TRBJ2-1,TRBV27,TRBD2,CASSLRLAGGYHNEQFF,TGTGCCAGCAGTCTCCGACTAGCGGGAGGGTACCACAATGAGCAGTTCTTC
NA,17,TRBJ2-3,TRBV5-5,TRBD2,CASSLVGSGGVGDTQYF,TGTGCCAGCAGCTTGGTGGGTAGCGGGGGGGTAGGAGATACGCAGTATTTT
once,17,TRBJ1-2,TRBV4-1,NA,CASSQDFGGGQYYGYTF,TGCGCCAGCAGCCAAGATTTTGGTGGCGGCCAATACTATGGCTACACCTTC
NA,17,TRBJ2-3,TRBV24-1,TRBD2,CATSERTSGRSTDTQYF,TGTGCCACCAGTGAAAGGACTAGCGGGAGGAGCACAGATACGCAGTATTTT
NA,14,TRBJ2-4,TRBV24-1,NA,CATSSGYGQYSQYF,TGTGCCACCAGCTCGGGGTATGGACAGTACTCTCAGTACTTC
NA,18,TRBJ2-5,TRBV5-4,TRBD1,CASSYPTGGISFQETQYF,TGTGCCAGCAGCTATCCGACAGGGGGCATTTCGTTCCAAGAGACCCAGTACTTC
NA,17,TRBJ1-5,TRBV6-2/TRBV6-3,TRBD1,CASSYPVTGASNQPQHF,TGTGCCAGCAGTTACCCTGTGACAGGGGCTAGCAATCAGCCCCAGCATTTT
NA,13,TRBJ2-7,TRBV7-3,TRBD1,CASSPGQGYEQYF,TGTGCCAGCAGCCCTGGACAGGGCTACGAGCAGTACTTC
NA,18,TRBJ2-3,TRBV5-4,TRBD2,CASSFPRGGVGITDTQYF,TGTGCCAGCAGCTTCCCACGCGGGGGAGTGGGGATCACAGATACGCAGTATTTT
NA,18,TRBJ1-2,TRBV5-6,TRBD1,CASKLPRPGTGGDYGYTF,TGTGCCAGCAAACTCCCACGGCCCGGGACAGGGGGCGACTATGGCTACACCTTC
once,14,TRBJ1-5,TRBV19,NA,CASSEYGRSQPQHF,TGTGCCAGTAGTGAATATGGGCGATCACAGCCCCAGCATTTT
NA,17,TRBJ1-1,TRBV9,TRBD1,CASSEPRGMTMNTEAFF,TGTGCCAGCAGCGAGCCCAGGGGGATGACGATGAACACTGAAGCTTTCTTT
NA,14,TRBJ2-3,TRBV7-2,TRBD2,CASSWRGGTDTQYF,TGTGCCAGCAGCTGGCGGGGGGGCACAGATACGCAGTATTTT
NA,19,TRBJ2-2,TRBV7-9,NA,CASSLAFGGITTNTGELFF,TGTGCCAGCAGCTTAGCTTTTGGCGGGATCACTACGAACACCGGGGAGCTGTTTTTT
few,15,TRBJ1-1,TRBV6-5,NA,CASSYSTGDYTEAFF,TGTGCCAGCAGTTACTCGACGGGGGATTACACTGAAGCTTTCTTT